A selection of T cell receptor beta chains follows, all from one sample in a study of blood T cell repertoires in COVID-19. Data came from immunoSEQ multiplex PCR; TCRdb stores just in-frame clones and leaves some out. The sample yields roughly 80,000 clones, around four fifths seen once. The sequencing input was peripheral blood. Receptors were obtained from a human donor in a cohort sampled during active COVID-19. Both conserved end residues are part of each CDR3. Fields, in order: clone size, D gene, V gene, J gene, CDR3 DNA, CDR3 protein. D genes are given only for firm matches. Size is stated for part of the rows, as once, few or many counts, or as a class when the clone is expanded.

clone size: few; D gene: -; V gene: TRBV10-2; J gene: TRBJ2-7; CDR3 DNA: TGCGCCAGCAGTGACAGGGGCGCCTCCTACGAGCAGTACTTC; CDR3 protein: CASSDRGASYEQYF
clone size: -; D gene: TRBD2; V gene: TRBV30; J gene: TRBJ2-7; CDR3 DNA: TGTGCCTGGAGCGCCGGGCTAGCGGAAAACTACGAGCAGTACTTC; CDR3 protein: CAWSAGLAENYEQYF
clone size: -; D gene: TRBD2; V gene: TRBV10-2; J gene: TRBJ2-7; CDR3 DNA: TGCGCCAGCAGTGAGTTAAGCGGGGGGGTCTACGAGCAGTACTTC; CDR3 protein: CASSELSGGVYEQYF
clone size: -; D gene: TRBD1; V gene: TRBV5-4; J gene: TRBJ1-4; CDR3 DNA: TGTGCCAGCAGCTTGACGCAGGGGGCCGGTGAAAAACTGTTTTTT; CDR3 protein: CASSLTQGAGEKLFF
clone size: -; D gene: -; V gene: TRBV29-1; J gene: TRBJ1-2; CDR3 DNA: TGCAGCGTTGAGTGGTTGGACAGAGTTAATGGCTACACCTTC; CDR3 protein: CSVEWLDRVNGYTF
clone size: -; D gene: -; V gene: TRBV29-1; J gene: TRBJ2-2; CDR3 DNA: TGCAGCGTTGAAGCGGAGTACCGGGAGCTGTTTTTT; CDR3 protein: CSVEAEYRELFF
clone size: -; D gene: -; V gene: TRBV28; J gene: TRBJ2-7; CDR3 DNA: TGTGCCAGCAGTTCGTACACCTACGAGCAGTACTTC; CDR3 protein: CASSSYTYEQYF
clone size: -; D gene: -; V gene: TRBV5-5; J gene: TRBJ1-6; CDR3 DNA: TGTGCCAGCAGCTTGCCCACGGGTGCCTATAATTCACCCCTCCACTTT; CDR3 protein: CASSLPTGAYNSPLHF
clone size: -; D gene: -; V gene: TRBV5-1; J gene: TRBJ2-3; CDR3 DNA: TGCGCCAGCAGCTTGGTGCTACTACCAGATACGCAGTATTTT; CDR3 protein: CASSLVLLPDTQYF
clone size: -; D gene: -; V gene: TRBV5-1; J gene: TRBJ2-7; CDR3 DNA: TGCGCCAGCAGCCGGGGGACGGGCCCCTACGAGCAGTACTTC; CDR3 protein: CASSRGTGPYEQYF
clone size: -; D gene: -; V gene: TRBV19; J gene: TRBJ2-7; CDR3 DNA: TGTGCCAGTAGTCTCAATCGAGCCGAGCAGTACTTC; CDR3 protein: CASSLNRAEQYF
clone size: -; D gene: -; V gene: TRBV5-5; J gene: TRBJ2-7; CDR3 DNA: TGTGCCAGCAGCTTGGCTGGCGGGACCTCCTACGAGCAGTACTTC; CDR3 protein: CASSLAGGTSYEQYF
clone size: -; D gene: -; V gene: TRBV5-5; J gene: TRBJ2-7; CDR3 DNA: TGTGCCAGCAGCTTGGATCCGGCAGGCCTATCCGGGAGGCAGTACTTC; CDR3 protein: CASSLDPAGLSGRQYF
clone size: -; D gene: -; V gene: TRBV5-1; J gene: TRBJ2-7; CDR3 DNA: TGCGCCAGCAGCAGGGACAACTCCTACGAGCAGTACTTC; CDR3 protein: CASSRDNSYEQYF
clone size: -; D gene: TRBD2; V gene: TRBV7-9; J gene: TRBJ2-7; CDR3 DNA: TGTGCCAGCAGCTCGGGACTAGCGGGGGAGTACGAGCAGTACTTC; CDR3 protein: CASSSGLAGEYEQYF
clone size: -; D gene: TRBD1; V gene: TRBV5-1; J gene: TRBJ2-7; CDR3 DNA: TGCGCCAGCAGCTTGACGGGACAGAGTTCCTACGAGCAGTACTTC; CDR3 protein: CASSLTGQSSYEQYF
clone size: few; D gene: TRBD2; V gene: TRBV7-2; J gene: TRBJ2-1; CDR3 DNA: TGTGCCAGCAGCTTATCCCTAGCGGGGGGAAATGAGCAGTTCTTC; CDR3 protein: CASSLSLAGGNEQFF
clone size: -; D gene: -; V gene: TRBV27; J gene: TRBJ2-3; CDR3 DNA: TGTGCCAGCAACAGGCAAATCTCAGGCGCAGATACGCAGTATTTT; CDR3 protein: CASNRQISGADTQYF
clone size: -; D gene: -; V gene: TRBV7-9; J gene: TRBJ2-3; CDR3 DNA: TGTGCCAGCAGTAGATCAGATACGCAGTATTTT; CDR3 protein: CASSRSDTQYF
clone size: -; D gene: TRBD2; V gene: TRBV9; J gene: TRBJ2-5; CDR3 DNA: TGTGCCAGCAGCGTAGATCGTAGTAGCGGGGGGGCCAGAGGAGAGACCCAGTACTTC; CDR3 protein: CASSVDRSSGGARGETQYF
clone size: -; D gene: -; V gene: TRBV27; J gene: TRBJ1-1; CDR3 DNA: TGTGCCAGCAGTACCATGACAGTACCCCGCGGAGCTTTCTTT; CDR3 protein: CASSTMTVPRGAFF
clone size: -; D gene: TRBD2; V gene: TRBV28; J gene: TRBJ2-3; CDR3 DNA: TGTGCCAGCAGCCGGACTGTGCGGGGGGGGGCAGATACGCAGTATTTT; CDR3 protein: CASSRTVRGGADTQYF
clone size: -; D gene: -; V gene: TRBV6-5; J gene: TRBJ2-6; CDR3 DNA: TGTGCCAGCAGTTACATGCGGGGAGCTGGGGCCAACGTCCTGACTTTC; CDR3 protein: CASSYMRGAGANVLTF
clone size: -; D gene: -; V gene: TRBV19; J gene: TRBJ1-6; CDR3 DNA: TGTGCCAGTAGTGGTCGAGCAGGGAAAGAACCCCTCCACTTT; CDR3 protein: CASSGRAGKEPLHF
clone size: -; D gene: TRBD1; V gene: TRBV11-2; J gene: TRBJ1-6; CDR3 DNA: TGTGCCAGCAGCTCAAGAACAGGGGGGAGCTCCTATAATTCACCCCTCCACTTT; CDR3 protein: CASSSRTGGSSYNSPLHF
clone size: -; D gene: TRBD1; V gene: TRBV30; J gene: TRBJ2-7; CDR3 DNA: TGTGCCTGGAGTGTATATGTCGGACAGGGTCAAGACGAGCAGTACTTC; CDR3 protein: CAWSVYVGQGQDEQYF
clone size: -; D gene: TRBD2; V gene: TRBV5-4; J gene: TRBJ2-7; CDR3 DNA: TGTGCCAGCAGCGTCACTAGCGGGGGAGGGTACGAGCAGTACTTC; CDR3 protein: CASSVTSGGGYEQYF
clone size: few; D gene: TRBD1; V gene: TRBV9; J gene: TRBJ2-7; CDR3 DNA: TGTGCCAGCAGCGTAGATGGGACAGGCTACGAGCAGTACTTC; CDR3 protein: CASSVDGTGYEQYF
clone size: few; D gene: -; V gene: TRBV2; J gene: TRBJ2-5; CDR3 DNA: TGTGCCAGCAGTGCCCACAGGGCTCAAGAGACCCAGTACTTC; CDR3 protein: CASSAHRAQETQYF
clone size: once; D gene: -; V gene: TRBV5-4; J gene: TRBJ2-6; CDR3 DNA: TGTGCCAGCAGCTTTGCCGGGGGAAACTCTGGGGCCAACGTCCTGACTTTC; CDR3 protein: CASSFAGGNSGANVLTF
clone size: -; D gene: -; V gene: TRBV28; J gene: TRBJ1-4; CDR3 DNA: TGTGCCAGCACTTCCCCAGCAACTAATGAAAAACTGTTTTTT; CDR3 protein: CASTSPATNEKLFF
clone size: -; D gene: -; V gene: TRBV6-1; J gene: TRBJ1-2; CDR3 DNA: TGTGCCAGCAGTGAAGTGGGGGGGAACTATGGCTACACCTTC; CDR3 protein: CASSEVGGNYGYTF
clone size: -; D gene: -; V gene: TRBV5-4; J gene: TRBJ2-5; CDR3 DNA: TGTGCCAGCAGATCCGTCAGGGAAGAGACCCAGTACTTC; CDR3 protein: CASRSVREETQYF
clone size: -; D gene: -; V gene: TRBV29-1; J gene: TRBJ1-4; CDR3 DNA: TGCAGCGCTGGAGTTAATAATGGTGAAAAACTGTTTTTT; CDR3 protein: CSAGVNNGEKLFF
clone size: -; D gene: -; V gene: TRBV5-5; J gene: TRBJ1-1; CDR3 DNA: TGTGCCAGCAGCTTATTTAGGGGAACTGAAGCTTTCTTT; CDR3 protein: CASSLFRGTEAFF
clone size: -; D gene: -; V gene: TRBV24-1; J gene: TRBJ1-3; CDR3 DNA: TGTGCCACCAGTGATCCTCGGAGTAGCGGAAACACCATATATTTT; CDR3 protein: CATSDPRSSGNTIYF
clone size: -; D gene: -; V gene: TRBV9; J gene: TRBJ1-2; CDR3 DNA: TGTGCCAGCAGCGTAGTGGGAGGGAACTATGGCTACACCTTC; CDR3 protein: CASSVVGGNYGYTF
clone size: -; D gene: TRBD1; V gene: TRBV5-1; J gene: TRBJ1-4; CDR3 DNA: TGCGCCAGCAGCCCGGGGGACAGTCCAAGGGAAAAACTGTTTTTT; CDR3 protein: CASSPGDSPREKLFF
clone size: once; D gene: -; V gene: TRBV7-9; J gene: TRBJ1-4; CDR3 DNA: TGTGCCAGCAGCCAGGGTACTGGTGAAAAACTGTTTTTT; CDR3 protein: CASSQGTGEKLFF
clone size: -; D gene: -; V gene: TRBV18; J gene: TRBJ2-7; CDR3 DNA: TGTGCCAGCTCATTCGCGAGAGGCGACGGGGAGCAGTACTTC; CDR3 protein: CASSFARGDGEQYF
clone size: -; D gene: -; V gene: TRBV12-5; J gene: TRBJ2-4; CDR3 DNA: TGTGCTAGTGGTTTGGGGACGGGGGTAGCCAAAAACATTCAGTACTTC; CDR3 protein: CASGLGTGVAKNIQYF
clone size: few; D gene: TRBD2; V gene: TRBV5-1; J gene: TRBJ2-5; CDR3 DNA: TGCGCCAGCAGCTTGGAGGGCGGGGGGCCACGGAAGACCCAGTACTTC; CDR3 protein: CASSLEGGGPRKTQYF
clone size: few; D gene: -; V gene: TRBV2; J gene: TRBJ1-1; CDR3 DNA: TGTGCCAGCGGAGAATACACTGAAGCTTTCTTT; CDR3 protein: CASGEYTEAFF
clone size: once; D gene: TRBD1; V gene: TRBV5-4; J gene: TRBJ1-2; CDR3 DNA: TGTGCCAGCAGCCTCTACCGGGACAGAGCCTATGGCTACACCTTC; CDR3 protein: CASSLYRDRAYGYTF
clone size: -; D gene: TRBD2; V gene: TRBV5-1; J gene: TRBJ2-7; CDR3 DNA: TGCGCCAGCAGCTACCGGGGGGGAAACTACGAGCAGTACTTC; CDR3 protein: CASSYRGGNYEQYF
clone size: -; D gene: -; V gene: TRBV5-1; J gene: TRBJ1-2; CDR3 DNA: TGCGCCAGCAGCTTGTCCGCGGGGGCGAACTATGGCTACACCTTC; CDR3 protein: CASSLSAGANYGYTF